This TCR beta chain was identified during a study of cytomegalovirus exposure and HLA in healthy donors. From germline, CDR1 is MNHNS and CDR2 SASEGT. This CDR3 contains 19 residues. The PCR had 60 Vbeta and 13 Jbeta primers. This table comes from immunoSEQ multiplex PCR, and its TCRdb copy is limited to in-frame clones, with some not included. The sample comprises some 210,000 clones, approximately 87% of which are singletons, and 1% to 1.5% rests with the top ten. To note about this clone: An end of the junction does not agree with germline; a read error may underlie this.

The sequence was collected from a man aged 25-45 years in good health and CMV-seronegative. This chain links TRBV6-1 with TRBJ1-3, with a tentative D call TRBD1 (5 bases). Sequencing used PBMCs. CDR3: CASTERRAGGGLSGNTIYF. The CDR3 nucleotides read TGTGCCAGCACTGAAAGGAGGGCAGGTGGGGGATTGTCTGGAAACACCATATATTTT.